This is a list of T cell receptor beta chains from one sample in a study of T cells after yellow fever vaccination. MiXCR, applied by TCRdb to the 5' RACE reads, yields one record per CDR3 protein. The repertoire includes about 340,000 distinct CDR3 sequences, 9.5% to 15% of them detected once, and more than 3% sits in the top ten. Sequenced material: CD4+ T cells sorted from PBMCs, taken 15 days after the yellow fever booster vaccination. These receptors all stem from a man between 18 and 35 years old who received the YFV17D yellow fever vaccine. Each CDR3 is given with its conserved first and last residue. The D gene is left open where the match is weak. Some rows mark clone size as missing; the rest say once, few, many or name a class of expanded clone.

v_gene	abundance	j_gene	d_gene	CDR3aa	CDR3nt
TRBV4-3	NA	TRBJ1-2	NA	CASSQESHYGYTF	TGCGCCAGCAGCCAAGAATCACACTATGGCTACACCTTC
TRBV4-1	few	TRBJ1-1	TRBD1	CASIPTGKNTEAFF	TGCGCCAGCATCCCGACAGGGAAGAACACTGAAGCTTTCTTT
TRBV9	NA	TRBJ1-5	NA	CASSVGTSDQPQHF	TGTGCCAGCAGCGTCGGGACATCTGATCAGCCCCAGCATTTT
TRBV15	few	TRBJ2-2	TRBD1	CATSSQSTPGQGDTGELFF	TGTGCCACCAGCAGCCAAAGCACCCCGGGACAGGGGGACACCGGGGAGCTGTTTTTT
TRBV4-3	few	TRBJ1-3	NA	CASSQEEGRGSGNTIYF	TGCGCCAGCAGCCAAGAAGAAGGCAGGGGCTCTGGAAACACCATATATTTT
TRBV7-2	few	TRBJ2-5	TRBD2	CASSLQRGPQETQYF	TGTGCCAGCAGCCTCCAGCGGGGCCCGCAAGAGACCCAGTACTTC
TRBV2	NA	TRBJ1-4	NA	CASSELGVLFF	TGTGCCAGCAGTGAATTAGGGGTACTGTTTTTT
TRBV7-9	NA	TRBJ2-1	NA	CASSPPGRGSHNEQFF	TGTGCCAGCAGCCCCCCCGGCAGGGGATCACACAATGAGCAGTTCTTC
TRBV25-1	NA	TRBJ2-7	NA	CASSELDSSYEQYF	TGTGCCAGCAGTGAACTCGACTCCTCCTACGAGCAGTACTTC
TRBV5-1	few	TRBJ2-1	TRBD2	CASSIGGAMNEQFF	TGCGCCAGCAGCATCGGGGGGGCTATGAATGAGCAGTTCTTC
TRBV2	few	TRBJ2-1	TRBD1	CASRPGQGVYEQFF	TGTGCCAGCAGACCGGGACAGGGGGTATATGAGCAGTTCTTC
TRBV7-9	few	TRBJ2-5	NA	CASSLGRGGAETQYF	TGTGCCAGCAGCTTAGGGCGCGGGGGCGCGGAGACCCAGTACTTC
TRBV5-5	few	TRBJ2-1	NA	CASSLDRHDADNEQFF	TGTGCCAGCAGCTTGGATCGTCACGACGCCGACAATGAGCAGTTCTTC
TRBV20-1	many	TRBJ1-3	TRBD1	CSATHRGPGNTIYF	TGCAGTGCTACCCACAGGGGGCCTGGAAACACCATATATTTT
TRBV4-3	many	TRBJ2-7	TRBD1	CASSQVTGEPLRGQYF	TGCGCCAGCAGCCAAGTTACAGGGGAACCCCTACGAGGGCAGTACTTC
TRBV6-5	NA	TRBJ2-1	TRBD2	CASRPGTSPNEQFF	TGTGCCAGCAGACCAGGGACTAGCCCCAATGAGCAGTTCTTC
TRBV7-2	NA	TRBJ1-5	NA	CASSLLGQNNQPQHF	TGTGCCAGCAGCTTATTAGGGCAAAATAATCAGCCCCAGCATTTT